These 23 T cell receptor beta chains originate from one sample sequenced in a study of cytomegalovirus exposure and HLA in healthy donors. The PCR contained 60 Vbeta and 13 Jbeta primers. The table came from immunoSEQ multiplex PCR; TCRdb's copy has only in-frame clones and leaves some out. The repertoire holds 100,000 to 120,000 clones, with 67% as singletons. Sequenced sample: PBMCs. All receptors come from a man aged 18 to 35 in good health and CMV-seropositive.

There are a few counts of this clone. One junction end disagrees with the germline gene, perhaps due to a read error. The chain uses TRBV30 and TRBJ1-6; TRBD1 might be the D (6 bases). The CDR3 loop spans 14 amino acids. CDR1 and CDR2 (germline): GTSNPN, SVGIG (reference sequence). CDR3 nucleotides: TGTGCCTGGGGTGTAGGGGGAGATAATTCACCCCTCCACTTT. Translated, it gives CAWGVGGDNSPLHF.

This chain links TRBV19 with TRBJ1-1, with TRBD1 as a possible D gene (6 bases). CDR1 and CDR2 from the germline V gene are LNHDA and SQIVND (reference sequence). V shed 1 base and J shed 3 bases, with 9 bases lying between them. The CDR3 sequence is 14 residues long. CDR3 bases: TGTGCCAGTAGTATAGGGCCAGGGGACACTGAAGCTTTCTTT. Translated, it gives CASSIGPGDTEAFF.

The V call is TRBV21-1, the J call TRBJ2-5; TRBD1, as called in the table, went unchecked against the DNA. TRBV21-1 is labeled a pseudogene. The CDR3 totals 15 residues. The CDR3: CASSKASRAKETQYF. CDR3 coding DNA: TGTGCCAGCAGCAAGGCCTCCAGGGCGAAAGAGACCCAGTACTTC.

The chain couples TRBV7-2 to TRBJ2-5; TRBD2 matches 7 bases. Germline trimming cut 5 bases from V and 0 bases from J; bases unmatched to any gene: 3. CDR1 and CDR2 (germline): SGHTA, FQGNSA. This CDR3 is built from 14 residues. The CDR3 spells CASSGRGNQETQYF. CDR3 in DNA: TGTGCCAGCAGCGGGCGGGGGAACCAAGAGACCCAGTACTTC.

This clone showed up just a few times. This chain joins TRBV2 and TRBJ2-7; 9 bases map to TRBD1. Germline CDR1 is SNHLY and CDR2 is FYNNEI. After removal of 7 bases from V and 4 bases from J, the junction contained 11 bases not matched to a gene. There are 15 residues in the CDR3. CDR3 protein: CASTDPGQGKYEQYV. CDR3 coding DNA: TGTGCCAGCACTGACCCGGGACAGGGAAAATACGAGCAGTACGTC.

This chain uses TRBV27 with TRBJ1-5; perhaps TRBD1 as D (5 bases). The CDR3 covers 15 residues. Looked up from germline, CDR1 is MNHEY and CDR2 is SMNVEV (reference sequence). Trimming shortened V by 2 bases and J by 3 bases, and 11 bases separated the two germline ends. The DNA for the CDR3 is TGTGCCAGCAGTTTAGGACATTGGGCCAATCAGCCCCAGCATTTT. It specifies CASSLGHWANQPQHF.

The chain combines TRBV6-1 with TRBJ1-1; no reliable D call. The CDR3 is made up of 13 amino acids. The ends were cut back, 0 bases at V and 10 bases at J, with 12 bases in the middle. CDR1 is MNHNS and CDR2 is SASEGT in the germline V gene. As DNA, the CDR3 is TGTGCCAGCAGTGAAGCTTTGAACTCTGGAGCTTTCTTT. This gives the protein CASSEALNSGAFF.

The CDR3 here is CASSWGDRGGETQYF. CDR3 bases: TGCGCCAGCAGCTGGGGGGACAGGGGCGGAGAGACCCAGTACTTC. The V call is TRBV5-1, the J call TRBJ2-5, with 10 nucleotides matching TRBD1. The germline V gene has CDR1 SGHRS and CDR2 YFSETQ. This CDR3 contains 15 residues. V shed 3 bases and J 4 bases; nucleotides not matched to a gene: 6.

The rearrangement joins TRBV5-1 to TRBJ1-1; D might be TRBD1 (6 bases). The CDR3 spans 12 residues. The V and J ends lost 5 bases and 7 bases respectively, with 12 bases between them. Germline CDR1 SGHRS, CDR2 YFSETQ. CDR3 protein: CASSMDSGEAFF. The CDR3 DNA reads TGCGCCAGCAGTATGGACAGCGGTGAAGCTTTCTTT.

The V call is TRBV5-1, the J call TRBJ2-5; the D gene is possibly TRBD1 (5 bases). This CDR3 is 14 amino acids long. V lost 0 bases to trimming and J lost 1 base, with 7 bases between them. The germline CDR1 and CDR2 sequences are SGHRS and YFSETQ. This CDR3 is CASSLVQGQETQYF. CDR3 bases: TGCGCCAGCAGCTTGGTGCAGGGCCAAGAGACCCAGTACTTC.

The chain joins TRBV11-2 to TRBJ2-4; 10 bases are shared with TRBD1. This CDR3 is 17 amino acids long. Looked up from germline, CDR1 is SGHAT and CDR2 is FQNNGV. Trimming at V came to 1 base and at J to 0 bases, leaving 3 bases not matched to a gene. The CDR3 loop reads CASSLGDRGRAKNIQYF. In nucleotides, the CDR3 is TGTGCCAGCAGCTTAGGCGACAGGGGGCGAGCCAAAAACATTCAGTACTTC.

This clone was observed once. Here the CDR3 DNA reads TGTGCCAGCAGCTTGGCCGGGAGAGATCAGCCCCAGCATTTT. This encodes CASSLAGRDQPQHF. The V gene is TRBV5-6, the J gene TRBJ1-5; D remains ambiguous. The ends were cut back, 0 bases at V and 5 bases at J, with 9 bases in the middle. The CDR3 is 14 amino acids. CDR1 and CDR2 (germline): SGHDT, YYEEEE.

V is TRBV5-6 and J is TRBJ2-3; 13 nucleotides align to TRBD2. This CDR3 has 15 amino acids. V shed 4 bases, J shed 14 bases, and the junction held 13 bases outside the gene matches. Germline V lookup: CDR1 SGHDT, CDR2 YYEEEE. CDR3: CASSRRLAGGNSRYF. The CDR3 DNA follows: TGTGCCAGCAGCCGAAGACTAGCGGGGGGTAATTCTCGGTATTTT.

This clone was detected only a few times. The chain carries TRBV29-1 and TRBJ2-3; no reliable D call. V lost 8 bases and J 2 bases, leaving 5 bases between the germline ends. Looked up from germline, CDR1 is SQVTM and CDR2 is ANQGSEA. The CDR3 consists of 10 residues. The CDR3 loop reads CSTDTDTQYF. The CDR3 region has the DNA TGCAGCACTGACACAGATACGCAGTATTTT.

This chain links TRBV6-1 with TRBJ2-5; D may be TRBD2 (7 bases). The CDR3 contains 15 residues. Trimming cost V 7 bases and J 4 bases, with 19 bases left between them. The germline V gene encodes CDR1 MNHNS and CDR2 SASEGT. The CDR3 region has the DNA TGTGCCAGCAATCGGGGGGAGAGGGACACAGAGACCCAGTACTTC. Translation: CASNRGERDTETQYF.

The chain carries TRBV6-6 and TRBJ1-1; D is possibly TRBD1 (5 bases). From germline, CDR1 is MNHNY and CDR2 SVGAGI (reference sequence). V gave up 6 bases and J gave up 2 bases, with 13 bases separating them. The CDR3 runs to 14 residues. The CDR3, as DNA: TGTGCCAGCAGCCCCCAAGGGGTTAACACTGAAGCTTTCTTT. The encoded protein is CASSPQGVNTEAFF.

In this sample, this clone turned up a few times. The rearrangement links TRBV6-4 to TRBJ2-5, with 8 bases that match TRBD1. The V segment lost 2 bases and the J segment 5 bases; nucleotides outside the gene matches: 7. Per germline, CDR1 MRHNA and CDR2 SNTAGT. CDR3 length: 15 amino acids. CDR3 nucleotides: TGTGCCAGCAGTGACCGGACAGGGATCGGGGAGACCCAGTACTTC. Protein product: CASSDRTGIGETQYF.

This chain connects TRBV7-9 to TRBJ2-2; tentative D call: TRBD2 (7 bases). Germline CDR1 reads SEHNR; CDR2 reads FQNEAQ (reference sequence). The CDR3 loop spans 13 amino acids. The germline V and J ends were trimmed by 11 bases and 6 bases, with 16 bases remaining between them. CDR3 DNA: TGTGCCGGAGAAAAGGGGGGGTCCGGGGAGCTGTTTTTT. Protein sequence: CAGEKGGSGELFF.

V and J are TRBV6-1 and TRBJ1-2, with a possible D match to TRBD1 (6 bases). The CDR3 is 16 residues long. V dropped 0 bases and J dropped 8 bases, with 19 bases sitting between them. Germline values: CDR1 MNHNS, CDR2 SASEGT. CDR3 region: CASSEARGQGIAGYTF. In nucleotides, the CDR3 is TGTGCCAGCAGTGAAGCCAGGGGACAAGGAATAGCGGGCTACACCTTC.

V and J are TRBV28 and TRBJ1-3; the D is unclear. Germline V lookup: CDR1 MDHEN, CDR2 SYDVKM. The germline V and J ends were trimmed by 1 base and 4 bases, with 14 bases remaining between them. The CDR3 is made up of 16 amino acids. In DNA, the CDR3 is TGTGCCAGCAGTTTATCATGGCCGACAACAGGAAACACCATATATTTT. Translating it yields CASSLSWPTTGNTIYF.

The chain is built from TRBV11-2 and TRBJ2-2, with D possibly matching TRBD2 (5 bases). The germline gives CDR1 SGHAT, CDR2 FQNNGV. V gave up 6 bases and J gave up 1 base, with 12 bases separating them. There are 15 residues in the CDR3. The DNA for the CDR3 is TGTGCCAGCAGTCGTGGACTGATGAACACCGGGGAGCTGTTTTTT. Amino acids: CASSRGLMNTGELFF.

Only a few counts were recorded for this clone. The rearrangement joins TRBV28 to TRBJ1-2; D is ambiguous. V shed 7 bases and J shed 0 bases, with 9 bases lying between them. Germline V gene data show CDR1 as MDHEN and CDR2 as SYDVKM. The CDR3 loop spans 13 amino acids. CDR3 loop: CASMAGTNYGYTF. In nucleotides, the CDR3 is TGTGCCAGCATGGCGGGCACTAACTATGGCTACACCTTC.

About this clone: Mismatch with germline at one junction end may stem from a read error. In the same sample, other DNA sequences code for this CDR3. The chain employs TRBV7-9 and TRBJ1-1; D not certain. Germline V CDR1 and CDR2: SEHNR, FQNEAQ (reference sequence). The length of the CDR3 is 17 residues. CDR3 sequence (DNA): TGTGCCAGTAGCTTTAGGCCGACGGGAGAGATGAACACTGAAGCTTTCTTT. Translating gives CASSFRPTGEMNTEAFF.